The 6 T cell receptor beta chains in this list originate from one sample, sequenced in a study of blood T cells in healthy people across ages. The second PCR ran about 7 to 12 cycles with a sample-barcoded 5' primer and J-beta primers. A single record per CDR3 protein comes from TCRdb applying MiXCR to the 5' RACE reads. The sample contains around 1,500,000 distinct CDR3 sequences, 28% of which appear only once. Sequenced sample: blood. These receptors came from a woman aged 25-40 years in good health.

This clonotype was found a few times. This chain uses TRBV28 with TRBJ1-5, with 9 positions matching TRBD1. The V segment lost 5 bases and the J segment 7 bases; nucleotides outside the gene matches: 9. The CDR3 covers 15 residues. CDR1 is MDHEN, CDR2 SYDVKM, per germline. CDR3 sequence: CASSRDREARQPQHF. CDR3 in DNA: TGTGCCAGCAGTCGGGACAGGGAGGCCAGACAGCCCCAGCATTTT.

The rearrangement joins TRBV12-3 or TRBV12-4 to TRBJ1-1, with D possibly being TRBD1 (5 bases). The V end lost 7 bases, the J end lost 11 bases, and 23 bases lay between the germline ends. The CDR3 is 14 residues long. CDR3 sequence: CASTAGRGDVRAFF. CDR3 DNA sequence: TGTGCCAGCACCGCGGGACGAGGGGATGTGAGGGCTTTCTTT.

CDR3 bases: TGCAGTGCTAGACGAAGCGGGGGGGGCAATGAGCAGTACTTC. Translated, it gives CSARRSGGGNEQYF. V usage is TRBV20-1 and J usage is TRBJ2-4; 10 bases map to TRBD2. Germline CDR1 and CDR2: DFQATT and SNEGSKA (reference sequence). There are 14 residues in the CDR3. The V and J ends lost 2 bases and 13 bases, in that order; junction bases with no gene match: 11.

Comment on this clonotype: This clone may be a read error of a much larger clone one base away. This sequence joins TRBV14 and TRBJ2-3, with D possibly matching TRBD2 (6 bases). This CDR3 has 17 amino acids. CDR1 and CDR2 (germline): SGHDN, FVKESK. V dropped 2 bases and J dropped 1 base, with 16 bases sitting between them. The CDR3 here is CASSQPGGVRRTDTQYF. CDR3 nucleotides: TGTGCCAGCAGCCAACCCGGAGGGGTCAGACGCACAGATACGCAGTATTTT.

The rearrangement joins TRBV28 to TRBJ2-7; 7 bases match TRBD1. Germline V gives CDR1 MDHEN, CDR2 SYDVKM. There are 16 residues in the CDR3. The trim removed 4 bases at V and 3 bases at J, leaving 12 bases unmatched. DNA for the CDR3: TGTGCCAGCAGTTCCACCAGACAGGGTCCTGACTACGAGCAGTACTTC. It translates to CASSSTRQGPDYEQYF.

This clonotype was detected many times. In nucleotides, the CDR3 is TGCAGTGCTAGGGATCCCGGGACTAGCGGGGTACGAATGCAGTTCTTC. Translation gives CSARDPGTSGVRMQFF. V is TRBV20-1 and J is TRBJ2-1, with 13 nucleotides matching TRBD2. After removal of 3 bases from V and 12 bases from J, the junction contained 14 bases not matched to a gene. Germline lookup yields CDR1 DFQATT and CDR2 SNEGSKA (reference sequence). The CDR3 spans 16 residues.